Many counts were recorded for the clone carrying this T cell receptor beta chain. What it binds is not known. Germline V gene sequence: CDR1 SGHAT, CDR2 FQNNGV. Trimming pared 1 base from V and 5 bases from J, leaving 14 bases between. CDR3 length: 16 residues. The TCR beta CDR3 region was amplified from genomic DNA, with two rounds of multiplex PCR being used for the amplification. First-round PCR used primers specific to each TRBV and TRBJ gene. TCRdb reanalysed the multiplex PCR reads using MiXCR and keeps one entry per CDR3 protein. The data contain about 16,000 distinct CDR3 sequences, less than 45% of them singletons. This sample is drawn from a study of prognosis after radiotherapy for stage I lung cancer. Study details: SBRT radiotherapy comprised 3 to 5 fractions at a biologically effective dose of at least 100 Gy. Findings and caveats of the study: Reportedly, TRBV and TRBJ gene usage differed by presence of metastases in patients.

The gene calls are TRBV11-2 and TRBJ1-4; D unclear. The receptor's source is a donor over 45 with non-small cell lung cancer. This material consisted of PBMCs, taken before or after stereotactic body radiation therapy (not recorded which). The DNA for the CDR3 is TGTGCCAGCAGCTTAGCGGCACGAATGGTGAATGAAAAACTGTTTTTT. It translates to CASSLAARMVNEKLFF.